This TCR beta chain is drawn from a study of cytomegalovirus exposure and HLA in healthy donors. Study as a whole: About 85 million unique TCR sequences came from HLA-typed donors in an early release.

Germline V CDR1 and CDR2: MNHNS, SASEGT. V was trimmed by 7 bases and J by 4 bases, leaving 16 bases between them. This CDR3 contains 14 residues. Donors consisted of healthy bone marrow donors. A multiplex PCR was run with 60 Vbeta primers and 13 Jbeta primers. Sequencing was performed with immunoSEQ multiplex PCR; in TCRdb, only in-frame clones are kept and a portion is missing. The table includes roughly 190,000 clones, 77% detected once. The clonotype originates from a woman in her 30s in good health and CMV-seropositive. The chain links TRBV6-1 to TRBJ2-5; tentatively, D is TRBD1 (5 bases). The sequencing sample was made of PBMCs. In DNA, the CDR3 is TGTGCCAGCAACTTGGGGCGAGGTGGAGAGACCCAGTACTTC. As protein: CASNLGRGGETQYF.